This T cell receptor beta chain was sequenced in a study of cytomegalovirus exposure and HLA in healthy donors. A word on this clone: The antigen remains unidentified.

The CDR3 consists of 16 residues. Trimming stripped 2 bases from V and 2 bases from J, with 18 bases between. Germline V lookup: CDR1 GTSNPN, CDR2 SVGIG (reference sequence). Both 60 Vbeta primers and 13 Jbeta primers went into the PCR. Assay used: immunoSEQ multiplex PCR; TCRdb lists only in-frame clones, some missing. This table holds around 110,000 clones, over 8% found once. Notes on the study in general: With later analysis, a missense DCLRE1C variant became linked to TCR beta V- and J-gene trimming. The HLA-A and HLA-B alleles of most subjects were reportedly predicted accurately from TCR beta sequences.

The specimen sequenced was PBMCs. The receptor comes from a man aged 30-40 years in good health and CMV-seronegative. J is TRBJ1-2 and V is TRBV30; possible D gene TRBD1, 6 bases. The CDR3 region is CAWSTTGQLPNYGYTF. The CDR3 nucleotides are TGTGCCTGGAGTACTACAGGACAGCTACCCAACTATGGCTACACCTTC.